These T cell receptor beta chains were read from a single sample in a study of T cells in Graves' hyperthyroidism and ophthalmopathy. TCRdb processed the multiplex PCR reads anew with MiXCR; each CDR3 protein has one entry. Among approximately 600,000 distinct CDR3 sequences listed, roughly 14% were seen once. Sequencing was done on a sample of blood. These receptors were collected from a woman aged 40 to 50 with Graves' ophthalmopathy. The conserved cysteine and the conserved F or W are not part of the CDR3 here. Each record gives: V gene, clone size, J gene, CDR3 protein. Clone size, where shown, is once, few, many, or a class for clones that have expanded.

>TRBV7-3|few|TRBJ2-6
ASSHHRNSGANVLT
>TRBV12-3/TRBV12-4|few|TRBJ2-5
ASSTTKETQY
>TRBV28|few|TRBJ2-5
ASSSMLQGETQY
>TRBV6-1|many|TRBJ2-7
ASTPQGGNEQY
>TRBV24-1|few|TRBJ2-7
ATSDLGTSRDEQY
>TRBV9|many|TRBJ2-7
ASSVADSFYEQY
>TRBV27|many|TRBJ2-5
ASSYGLAGVGETQY
>TRBV12-3/TRBV12-4|many|TRBJ2-5
ASSSSSGETQY
>TRBV12-3/TRBV12-4|many|TRBJ1-2
ASSLANNYGYT
>TRBV7-2|few|TRBJ1-1
ASRTHRRNTEAF
>TRBV6-4|-|TRBJ2-6
ASKSGAGANVLT
>TRBV19|many|TRBJ1-2
ASGWDDTVNYGYT
>TRBV24-1|-|TRBJ2-5
ATSDWSGAETQY
>TRBV6-5|many|TRBJ1-2
ASSYGQGRSGYT
>TRBV28|many|TRBJ2-7
ASSLRTSKVLTQY
>TRBV9|many|TRBJ1-2
ASSVGAGAYGYT
>TRBV5-8|many|TRBJ2-7
ASSLSDRIYEQY
>TRBV20-1|many|TRBJ2-7
SARVDGGEQY
>TRBV20-1|many|TRBJ2-7
SARPTSGLAGFYEQY
>TRBV12-3/TRBV12-4|-|TRBJ1-1
ASNSGSAEAF
>TRBV24-1|many|TRBJ2-5
ATSDADRAPETQY